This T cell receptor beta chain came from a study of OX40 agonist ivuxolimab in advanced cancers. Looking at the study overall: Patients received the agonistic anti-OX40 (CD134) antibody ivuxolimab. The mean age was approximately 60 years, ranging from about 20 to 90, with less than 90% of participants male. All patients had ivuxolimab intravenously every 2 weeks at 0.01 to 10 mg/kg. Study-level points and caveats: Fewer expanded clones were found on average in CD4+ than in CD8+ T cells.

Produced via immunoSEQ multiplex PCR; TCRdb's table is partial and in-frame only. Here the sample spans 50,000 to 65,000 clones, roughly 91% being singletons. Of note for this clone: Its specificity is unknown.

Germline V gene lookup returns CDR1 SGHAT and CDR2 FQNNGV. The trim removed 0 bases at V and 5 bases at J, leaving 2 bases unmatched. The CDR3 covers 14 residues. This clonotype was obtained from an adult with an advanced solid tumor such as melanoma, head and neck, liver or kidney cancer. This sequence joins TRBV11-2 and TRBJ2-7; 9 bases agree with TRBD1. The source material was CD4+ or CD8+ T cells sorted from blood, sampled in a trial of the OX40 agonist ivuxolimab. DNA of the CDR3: TGTGCCAGCAGCTTAGAGACAGGGGGAGACGAGCAGTACTTC. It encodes CASSLETGGDEQYF.